This entry features one TCR beta chain sequence. The target of this receptor is not known. No clone much larger than this one lies a single base away; base qualities are absent. Using the deep immunoSEQ assay, multiplex PCR amplified TCR CDR3 regions from genomic DNA. Genomic DNA extracted from each cell subset was distributed evenly over all wells of several immunoSEQ 96-well plates, and each plate served as one replicate. For sorted subsets, approximately 190 ng of genomic DNA, equivalent to roughly 33,000 T cell genomes, went into each replicate PCR. The purified libraries were quantified using a Qubit 3.0 fluorometer, sized with a Bioanalyzer 2100, and then quantified again using the KAPA Library Quantification kit. A separate single-read 150-cycle Illumina NextSeq 550 flow cell was used to sequence each immunoSEQ 96-well plate. The original pipeline was this. The immunoSEQ output contained only junctional sequences without quality scores, so filtering could not match that applied to full-length reads. Sequences were annotated with PyIR, a Python wrapper for IgBLAST v1.9, using IMGT germline references to assign V/J genes and CDR3. Reads were filtered out if the reads had weak V/J assignments (E-value above 1e-6), no CDR3, stop codons, out-of-frame junctions, or ambiguous translated residues. V3J clonotypes were defined as sequences sharing the same inferred V gene, J gene, and CDR3 amino acid sequence. The percentage overlap between two repertoires was calculated by dividing the number of shared unique clonotypes by the size of the smaller repertoire. Repertoire richness was assessed with RTK rarefaction, the Chao1 estimator, and Recon v2.1 estimates of unobserved clonotypes. Generation probabilities for all TCRbeta clonotypes obtained by the gDNA method from a few donors were computed using OLGA. The clones in this table, taken by TCRdb from immuneACCESS, are in-frame only. Not every clone is retained; where verified, under half of the shortfall comes from an unresolved V gene, and the cause of the rest is unknown. The V and J calls and the clone size are those of that table, but D and trimming were determined from the DNA. The sample data list some 1,100,000 clones, and approximately 80% of these were observed just once. The leading ten clones occupy under 0.6% of the sample.

The donors were healthy, HIV-negative adults with no recently reported acute infections or vaccinations. Every donor was a Caucasian adult living in Nashville, Tennessee, USA. Magnetic negative selection was used to enrich CD4+ T cells, after which naive cells were positively selected on CD45RA and the negative fraction became the memory subset. Blood was collected by leukapheresis, and PBMCs were isolated by Ficoll-Histopaque density gradient centrifugation and then cryopreserved in liquid nitrogen vapor phase. Analytical flow cytometry was used to check the purity and quantity of every magnetically sorted T cell population. Each sorted fraction had its genomic DNA isolated and then quantified by UV absorbance on a Nanodrop 2000c. The data stem from a study of shared clonotypes between healthy human individuals (dated by TCRdb to the early 2020s). About the study as a whole: A few men and a couple of women, aged 18 to 49 years, made up the cohort. To estimate repertoire size and how much clonotype sharing occurs between individuals, the study deeply sequenced the blood TCR repertoires of five healthy adults. Each donor's leukapheresis produced roughly between roughly 0.94 and 9.5 billion PBMCs. For each donor, CD4 naive and CD4 memory were each run on three plates, CD8 naive on two plates, and CD8 memory on one plate. Libraries were prepared and TCR repertoires were sequenced by different laboratories using diverse techniques, in order to increase sequencing depth and limit assay-specific biases.

Counted from cysteine to phenylalanine, this CDR3 has 13 amino acids. The DNA shown is the 39-base CDR3, in frame from base 1. The V and J ends are trimmed by 5 bases and 8 bases, leaving 15 bases between them. General conclusions and limits of the study: Based on pairwise subsampling, the degree of clonotype sharing among donors was expected to be affected by sequencing depth. Clonotypes shared by all four sorted-subset donors showed higher generation probabilities than non-shared clonotypes. Because the study included a small number of donors, the genetic and exposure-history diversity represented was limited. Incomplete sequencing was indicated by rarefaction of sorted-subset datasets, despite the large sequencing depth. Roughly 5.2% of naive CD4, 3.5% of naive CD8, around 2.3% of memory CD4, and more than 0.35% of memory CD8 clonotypes were shared across a few donors. Naive subsets generally had larger estimated clonotype richness than memory subsets. Sampling was restricted to blood, and TCR repertoires in tissues likely differ from the TCR repertoires found in blood.

The TCR comes from a man between 18 and 35 years old in good health. Some clones in this sample may be carry-over from other donors' samples. The sequence is built from TRBV7-1 and TRBJ1-2; possibly the D gene is TRBD1, per 6 matching bases. TRBV7-1 counts as an open reading frame of uncertain function. Sequencing was done on a sample of memory CD4+ T cells from PBMCs. In light of the paper, this sample's cell subset or site label describes: CD45RA-negative fraction. The nucleotide sequence reads TGTGCCAGCAGCCCCGGGACAATTTGGGGCTACACCTTC. It translates as CASSPGTIWGYTF.